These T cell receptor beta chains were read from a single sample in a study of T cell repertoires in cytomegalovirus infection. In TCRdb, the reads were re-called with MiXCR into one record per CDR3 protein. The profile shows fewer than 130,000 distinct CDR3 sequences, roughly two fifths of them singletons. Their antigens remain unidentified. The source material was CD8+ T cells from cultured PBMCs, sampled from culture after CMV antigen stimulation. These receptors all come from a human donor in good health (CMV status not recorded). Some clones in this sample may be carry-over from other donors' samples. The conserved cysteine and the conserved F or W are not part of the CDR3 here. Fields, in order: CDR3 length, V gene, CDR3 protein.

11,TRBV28,ASSRWGDGVLF
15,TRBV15,ATSRDLAPINTGELF
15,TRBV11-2,ASSPRQDPFSTDTQY
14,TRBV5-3,ARGAGGPYGTDTQY
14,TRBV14,ASSQVGSSSYNEQF
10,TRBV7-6,ASSHYSNEQF
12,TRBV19,ASTLSGTSYEQY
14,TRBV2,ASSEPGQGRGTEAF
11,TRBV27,ASSFGQGYEQY
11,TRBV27,ASSFIRAETQY
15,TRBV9,ASRGLAGGPNTDTQY
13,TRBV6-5,ASRLRGANKDEQF
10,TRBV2,AASNSYTEAF
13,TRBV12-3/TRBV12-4,ASSLLQAIGDTQY
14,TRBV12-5,ASGLGHRGRAYEQY
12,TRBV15,ATSEIQTNYGYT
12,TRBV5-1,ASSKGTSSHEQY
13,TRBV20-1,SANTGEQSNQPQH
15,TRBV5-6,ASSSQDRGDYTGELF
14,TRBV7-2,ASSPLAGGVQDTQY
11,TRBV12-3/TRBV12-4,ASSFGHSDEQY
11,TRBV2,ASTGWTYNEQF
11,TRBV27,ASSFAGGDGYT
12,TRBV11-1,ASSPDSGYNEQF
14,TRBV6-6,ASSYGAGGPIGELF
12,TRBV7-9,ASSQEGDVYEQY
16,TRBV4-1,ASSQDELTSGGYYEQY
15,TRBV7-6,ASSPGAPWAATDTQY
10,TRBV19,ASSTGPQGYT
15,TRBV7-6,ASSSRGTSDEGEKLF
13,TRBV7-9,ASSPTTSSYNEQF
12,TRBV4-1,ASSHRVSDEKLF
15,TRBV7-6,ASLVNSLIQPSNEQF
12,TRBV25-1,ASSPIGEQPGYT
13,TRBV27,ASSLGLGVNTEAF
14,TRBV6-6,ASSFQGRSENYEQY
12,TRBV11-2,ASNPEQGHNEQF
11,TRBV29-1,SVEGEDNYEQY
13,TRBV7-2,ASSLASSSYNEQF
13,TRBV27,ASSLDPDDIYGYT
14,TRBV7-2,ASSLAHSYSNQPQH
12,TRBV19,ASSIRGRGETQY
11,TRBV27,ASSPGGPNTQY
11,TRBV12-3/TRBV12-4,ASSLSGKDTQY
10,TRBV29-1,SVDRAYYGYT
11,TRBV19,ASSIGKGNEAF
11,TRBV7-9,ASSLSGQETQY
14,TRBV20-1,SAATIRLAMGNEQF
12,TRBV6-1,ASSVLGAGETQY
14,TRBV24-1,ATSDGPGLTEDTQY